The 29 T cell receptor beta chains listed next were all sequenced from one sample in a study of blood T cell repertoires in COVID-19. Method: immunoSEQ multiplex PCR; TCRdb's copy keeps in-frame clones and lacks some. This sample has about 50,000 clones, with around 86% found just once. The sequenced sample was peripheral blood. The receptors here all came from a woman of 80 years or more with COVID-19, enrolled during active disease.

This rearrangement joins TRBV30 to TRBJ1-1, with 7 bases that match TRBD1. The CDR3 is made up of 12 amino acids. Germline lookup yields CDR1 GTSNPN and CDR2 SVGIG (reference sequence). V trimming: 5 bases; J trimming: 7 bases; junction bases outside the gene matches: 7. The CDR3 nucleotides are TGTGCCTGGGGGACAGCAAAATATGAAGCTTTCTTT. Translation: CAWGTAKYEAFF.

The V gene is TRBV7-8, the J gene TRBJ1-6; 9 positions agree with TRBD1. From germline, CDR1 is SGHVS and CDR2 FQNEAQ. The CDR3 has 15 amino acids. With 5 bases clipped from V and 3 bases from J, the junction kept 2 bases outside the gene matches. CDR3 nucleotide sequence: TGTGCCAGCAGCAAGGGACAGGGCTATAATTCACCCCTCCACTTT. Its protein is CASSKGQGYNSPLHF.

This clone has more than one count but fewer than ten. This chain connects TRBV28 to TRBJ2-7, with 11 bases that match TRBD2. Per the germline V gene, CDR1 is MDHEN and CDR2 is SYDVKM. The J segment lost 2 bases and the V segment lost 7 bases, leaving 10 bases of the junction unmatched. The CDR3 contains 16 residues. The CDR3 region has the DNA TGTGCCAGCATCTCCGGCGGGACTAGCGGAACCTACGAGCAGTACTTC. Translating it yields CASISGGTSGTYEQYF.

CDR3 sequence: CASGLPDTPTEAFF. Here the CDR3 DNA reads TGTGCCAGCGGACTCCCCGACACTCCCACTGAAGCTTTCTTT. The chain couples TRBV27 to TRBJ1-1, with D uncertain. Trimming took off 8 bases at V and 4 bases at J, with 17 bases between the two ends. The CDR3 loop spans 14 amino acids. From germline, CDR1 is MNHEY and CDR2 SMNVEV (reference sequence).

The rearrangement joins TRBV5-6 to TRBJ2-2, with 7 positions matching TRBD2. Germline values: CDR1 SGHDT, CDR2 YYEEEE. This CDR3 comprises 16 residues. The junction had 7 bases not matched to a gene; V was cut back by 4 bases and J by 1 base. CDR3 sequence reads: CASSGGDLKNTGELFF. DNA for the CDR3: TGTGCCAGCAGCGGGGGGGACCTGAAGAACACCGGGGAGCTGTTTTTT.

The chain is built from TRBV5-1 and TRBJ2-4; possible D gene TRBD1, 5 bases. V was shortened by 2 bases and J by 3 bases, with 9 bases between the two germline ends. The CDR3 extends over 14 amino acids. Germline V lookup: CDR1 SGHRS, CDR2 YFSETQ. CDR3 amino acids: CASSLQAIKNIQYF. The DNA of the CDR3 is TGCGCCAGCAGCTTACAGGCAATCAAAAACATTCAGTACTTC.

V is TRBV5-1 and J is TRBJ2-7, with TRBD2 as a possible D gene (6 bases). Germline CDR1 reads SGHRS; CDR2 reads YFSETQ. This CDR3 has 12 amino acids. V lost 4 bases and J 9 bases, leaving 14 bases between the germline ends. CDR3 DNA sequence: TGCGCCAGCAGCCCCGGGACTGGAAGGCAGTACTTC. It codes for CASSPGTGRQYF.

The rearrangement joins TRBV6-2 or TRBV6-3 to TRBJ1-5; no clear D. The germline CDR1 and CDR2 sequences are MNHEY and SVGEGT. Trimming pared 6 bases from V and 1 base from J, leaving 19 bases between. The CDR3 runs 17 residues. The CDR3 is CASSPPGPWESNQPQHF. The CDR3 DNA sequence: TGTGCCAGCAGCCCTCCGGGTCCCTGGGAGAGCAATCAGCCCCAGCATTTT.

This clone occurred once. The V and J genes are TRBV6-5 and TRBJ2-7, with D possibly being TRBD1 (6 bases). Germline V gene data show CDR1 as MNHEY and CDR2 as SVGAGI. This CDR3 contains 16 residues. Trimming removed 0 bases from V and 4 bases from J, with 16 bases in between. The CDR3 bases are TGTGCCAGCAGTTACTCGAGGTTCGGGACACAATACGAGCAGTACTTC. Translation: CASSYSRFGTQYEQYF.

V usage is TRBV28 and J usage is TRBJ1-2, with D unclear. With 2 bases removed from V and 5 bases from J, the gap between germline ends came to 12 bases. CDR3 length: 14 amino acids. Germline-derived CDR1 and CDR2 are MDHEN and SYDVKM. As DNA, the CDR3 is TGTGCCAGCAGTTTAGGCGGGGTGATGTATGGCTACACCTTC. Its translation is CASSLGGVMYGYTF.

The V call is TRBV4-2, the J call TRBJ2-2; 11 bases map to TRBD2. The CDR3 totals 18 residues. V trimming: 0 bases; J trimming: 5 bases; junction bases outside the gene matches: 8. Germline V CDR1 and CDR2: LGHNA, YNFKEQ. DNA of the CDR3: TGTGCCAGCAGCCAAGATTTAGATAGCGGGGGGGCGACCGGGGAGCTGTTTTTT. It specifies CASSQDLDSGGATGELFF.

V is TRBV6-2 or TRBV6-3 and J is TRBJ2-7; TRBD2 matches at 7 bases. With V trimmed by 1 base and J by 2 bases, 8 bases remained unmatched. CDR3 size: 16 residues. The germline CDR1 and CDR2 sequences are MNHEY and SVGEGT. CDR3 sequence reads: CASSYFQAGLTYEQYF. The CDR3 nucleotides read TGTGCCAGCAGTTACTTCCAAGCGGGATTAACCTACGAGCAGTACTTC.

This clone was observed a single time. J is TRBJ2-5 and V is TRBV18; TRBD2 aligns across 7 bases. Germline-derived CDR1 and CDR2 are KGHSH and LQKENI. The CDR3 has 16 amino acids. Trimming removed 3 bases from V and 1 base from J; junction bases left unmatched: 8. CDR3 in amino acids: CASSPPSGGGQETQYF. The CDR3 DNA reads as TGTGCCAGCTCACCTCCCTCGGGCGGGGGCCAAGAGACCCAGTACTTC.

Details on this clone: The junction departs from germline at one end; a sequencing error may be responsible. The V and J genes are TRBV6-5 and TRBJ1-2; D perhaps matches TRBD1 (6 bases). This CDR3 contains 14 residues. The germline V gene encodes CDR1 MNHEY and CDR2 SVGAGI. CDR3 sequence: CASRSWTGGANAFF. CDR3 DNA sequence: TGTGCCAGCAGGAGCTGGACGGGGGGCGCTAACGCCTTCTTC.

The chain combines TRBV30 with TRBJ1-4, with D perhaps TRBD1 (5 bases). The V end was cut by 1 base, the J end by 8 bases, with 23 bases between. CDR1 is GTSNPN, CDR2 SVGIG, per germline (reference sequence). This CDR3 is 17 amino acids long. CDR3 in amino acids: CAWSESEGARFGEKLFF. In nucleotides, the CDR3 is TGTGCCTGGAGTGAATCCGAAGGGGCCCGGTTTGGAGAAAAACTGTTTTTT. Filled out from reference TRBV30 and TRBJ1-4, the complete variable domain reads SQTIHQWPATLVQPVGSPLSLECTVEGTSNPNLYWYRQAAGRGLQLLFYSVGIGQISSEVPQNLSASRPQDRQFILSSKKLLLSDSGFYLCAWSESEGARFGEKLFFGSGTQLSVL.

The chain has TRBV19 and TRBJ2-3, with TRBD2 identical over 11 bases. CDR1 and CDR2 from the germline V gene are LNHDA and SQIVND (reference sequence). Unmatched junction bases numbered 9, after V lost 8 bases and J lost 5 bases. The CDR3 spans 15 residues. The CDR3 region is CASGGLAEGGDTQYF. As DNA, the CDR3 is TGTGCCAGTGGGGGACTAGCGGAGGGAGGAGATACGCAGTATTTT.

The V call is TRBV7-9, the J call TRBJ2-7; no firm D call. CDR3 length: 16 amino acids. The V gene lost 2 bases and the J gene lost 0 bases, with 14 bases spanning the gap. CDR1 is SEHNR, CDR2 FQNEAQ, per germline (reference sequence). The CDR3 region is CASSLLGAASSYEQYF. DNA of the CDR3: TGTGCCAGCAGCTTATTGGGCGCAGCAAGCTCCTACGAGCAGTACTTC.

V is TRBV28 and J is TRBJ1-2; 8 bases are shared with TRBD1. V gave up 3 bases and J gave up 7 bases; unmatched junction bases: 16. In germline, CDR1 is MDHEN, CDR2 SYDVKM. The CDR3 runs 17 residues. The CDR3 DNA is TGTGCCAGCAGTTTGAGAGGTCGAGGGACAGGTAATCCTGGCTACACCTTC. Amino acids: CASSLRGRGTGNPGYTF.

This chain uses TRBV6-4 with TRBJ1-6, with 10 bases fitting TRBD1. Germline values: CDR1 MRHNA, CDR2 SNTAGT. The CDR3 length is 15 residues. The trim removed 6 bases at V and 7 bases at J, leaving 6 bases unmatched. The DNA for the CDR3 is TGTGCCAGCAGCGCGACAGGGGGCGCCAATTCACCCCTCCACTTT. Amino acid sequence: CASSATGGANSPLHF.

The J gene is TRBJ1-3, the V gene TRBV4-1, with D possibly TRBD1 on 5 matching bases. From germline, CDR1 is MGHRA and CDR2 YSYEKL. V was pared by 3 bases and J by 0 bases, with 12 bases between. This CDR3 contains 16 residues. DNA of the CDR3: TGCGCCAGCAGCCACCTGGGCGGGGCCTCTGGAAACACCATATATTTT. This translates into CASSHLGGASGNTIYF.

The gene calls are TRBV11-3 and TRBJ2-3; 7 bases fit TRBD2. The germline V gene has CDR1 SGHNT and CDR2 YENEEA. This CDR3 spans 14 amino acids. After removal of 4 bases from V and 5 bases from J, the junction contained 6 bases not matched to a gene. The CDR3 here is CASSYSTSRDTQYF. For the CDR3, the DNA is TGTGCCAGCAGCTACTCGACTAGCCGAGATACGCAGTATTTT. The full variable domain, its missing parts supplied by reference TRBV11-3 and TRBJ2-3, is EAGVVQSPRYKIIEKKQPVAFWCNPISGHNTLYWYLQNLGQGPELLIRYENEEAVDDSQLPKDRFSAERLKGVDSTLKIQPAELGDSAVYLCASSYSTSRDTQYFGPGTRLTVL.

V is TRBV6-6 and J is TRBJ2-3, with unresolved D. The CDR3 sequence is 13 residues long. Trimming stripped 11 bases from V and 0 bases from J, with 12 bases between. Germline CDR1 MNHNY, CDR2 SVGAGI (reference sequence). DNA of the CDR3: TGTGCCGGCCAAGTTCTCAGCACAGATACGCAGTATTTT. As protein: CAGQVLSTDTQYF.

The chain links TRBV7-2 to TRBJ2-5; perhaps TRBD1 as D (6 bases). V shed 1 base and J shed 5 bases, with 8 bases lying between them. Germline assignment: CDR1 SGHTA and CDR2 FQGNSA. The CDR3 sequence is 13 residues long. The CDR3 spells CASSLGGPETQYF. The CDR3 nucleotides read TGTGCCAGCAGCTTAGGGGGGCCGGAGACCCAGTACTTC.

This chain uses TRBV7-9 with TRBJ2-2; TRBD2 agrees at 8 bases. From germline, CDR1 is SEHNR and CDR2 FQNEAQ (reference sequence). The CDR3 has 16 residues. The V and J ends lost 8 bases and 4 bases, in that order; junction bases with no gene match: 12. DNA of the CDR3: TGTGCCAGCCGTACCGGGAGGGCCGAGGGCACCGGGGAGCTGTTTTTT. Its translation is CASRTGRAEGTGELFF. The full variable domain, its missing parts supplied by reference TRBV7-9 and TRBJ2-2, is DTGVSQNPRHKITKRGQNVTFRCDPISEHNRLYWYRQTLGQGPEFLTYFQNEAQLEKSRLLSDRFSAERPKGSFSTLEIQRTEQGDSAMYLCASRTGRAEGTGELFFGEGSRLTVL.

The chain couples TRBV28 to TRBJ1-2, with a possible D match to TRBD1 (6 bases). With 2 bases removed from V and 4 bases from J, the gap between germline ends came to 14 bases. Germline assignment: CDR1 MDHEN and CDR2 SYDVKM. The CDR3 loop spans 15 amino acids. CDR3 protein: CASSLGDIRSYGYTF. DNA for the CDR3: TGTGCCAGCAGTTTAGGGGACATCCGTAGCTATGGCTACACCTTC.

The genes are TRBV11-2 and TRBJ2-2; TRBD2 aligns across 7 bases. CDR3 length: 16 residues. J lost 4 bases, V lost 5 bases, and 10 bases had no gene match. Germline lookup yields CDR1 SGHAT and CDR2 FQNNGV. CDR3 coding DNA: TGTGCCAGCAGCCGCTTGGGGGGGGGTGGCACCGGGGAGCTGTTTTTT. It translates to CASSRLGGGGTGELFF.

V and J are TRBV5-1 and TRBJ1-1; tentatively, D is TRBD1 (5 bases). V was cut by 5 bases and J by 4 bases, with 12 bases left in between. CDR3 size: 13 residues. Germline V gene sequence: CDR1 SGHRS, CDR2 YFSETQ. CDR3 DNA: TGCGCCAGCAGGGCGGGGACGCCCACTGAAGCTTTCTTT. Amino acids: CASRAGTPTEAFF.

The chain carries TRBV5-1 and TRBJ1-2; D gene uncertain. Per the germline V gene, CDR1 is SGHRS and CDR2 is YFSETQ. V was pared by 3 bases and J by 6 bases, with 12 bases between. This CDR3 comprises 13 residues. The CDR3, as DNA: TGCGCCAGCAGCTCATCAGGTACGGATGGCTACACCTTC. This sequence encodes CASSSSGTDGYTF.

The chain recombines TRBV4-1 with TRBJ2-7; D is unresolved. CDR1 is MGHRA and CDR2 is YSYEKL in the germline V gene. CDR3 size: 12 residues. V dropped 0 bases and J dropped 7 bases, with 7 bases sitting between them. CDR3: CASSQDYEEQYF. The CDR3 DNA follows: TGCGCCAGCAGCCAAGATTACGAGGAGCAGTACTTC.